These 21 T cell receptor beta chains share one sample of origin, sequenced in a study of blood T cell repertoires in COVID-19. Sequencing used immunoSEQ multiplex PCR; TCRdb keeps in-frame clones, though not all of them. The sample has tens of thousands of clones, under 95% seen once; the top ten hold approximately 4.1%. The specimen was peripheral blood. Receptor source: a woman aged 45-65 years in a cohort sampled during active COVID-19.

This chain joins TRBV6-5 and TRBJ2-3; D may be TRBD2 (7 bases). Trimming took 10 bases from V and 7 from J, leaving 21 bases between them. Germline V gives CDR1 MNHEY, CDR2 SVGAGI. The CDR3 is 14 residues long. CDR3 amino acids: CATGVSRGGNTQYF. DNA for the CDR3: TGTGCCACGGGTGTATCAAGGGGGGGAAATACGCAGTATTTT.

The chain has TRBV6-1 and TRBJ2-3; 12 nucleotides line up with TRBD2. The V segment lost 4 bases and the J segment 1 base; nucleotides outside the gene matches: 3. This CDR3 comprises 16 residues. The germline V gene encodes CDR1 MNHNS and CDR2 SASEGT. The CDR3 protein is CASSGGLAGRTDTQYF. CDR3 sequence (DNA): TGTGCCAGCAGTGGAGGACTAGCGGGACGCACAGATACGCAGTATTTT.

In DNA form, the CDR3 reads TGTGCCAGTACCATGGGGGGATACAGCAATCAGCCCCAGCATTTT. Protein product: CASTMGGYSNQPQHF. The chain recombines TRBV19 with TRBJ1-5; D perhaps matches TRBD1 (5 bases). V dropped 7 bases and J dropped 1 base, with 14 bases sitting between them. This CDR3 is built from 15 residues. CDR1 and CDR2 (germline): LNHDA, SQIVND (reference sequence). The entire variable domain, with the rest obtained from reference TRBV19 and TRBJ1-5, is as follows: DGGITQSPKYLFRKEGQNVTLSCEQNLNHDAMYWYRQDPGQGLRLIYYSQIVNDFQKGDIAEGYSVSREKKESFPLTVTSAQKNPTAFYLCASTMGGYSNQPQHFGDGTRLSIL.

In this sample, this clone turned up once. The gene calls are TRBV2 and TRBJ2-5, with TRBD2 matching 13 bases. The CDR3 sequence is 15 residues long. V lost 7 bases to trimming and J lost 5 bases; unmatched junction nucleotides: 7. Germline V gene sequence: CDR1 SNHLY, CDR2 FYNNEI. CDR3 in DNA: TGTGCCAGCAATGGACTAGCGGGAGTCGGGGAGACCCAGTACTTC. This sequence encodes CASNGLAGVGETQYF.

This clone was seen once. The chain links TRBV3-1 (or the pseudogene TRBV3-2) to TRBJ2-1; 7 nucleotides agree with TRBD2. The trim removed 0 bases at V and 12 bases at J, leaving 5 bases unmatched. The CDR3 sequence is 13 residues long. The germline V gene encodes CDR1 LGHDT and CDR2 YNNKEL (reference sequence). CDR3 sequence: CASSQDLASGQFF. In nucleotides, the CDR3 is TGTGCCAGCAGCCAAGATCTGGCTAGCGGGCAGTTCTTC.

The CDR3 region has the DNA TGCGCCAGCAGCCCCGGACAGGGTTGGAACTACGAGCAGTACTTC. This gives the protein CASSPGQGWNYEQYF. V gene TRBV5-1 combines with J gene TRBJ2-7; 8 nucleotides line up with TRBD1. The V and J ends lost 4 bases and 3 bases, in that order; junction bases with no gene match: 9. Per germline, CDR1 SGHRS and CDR2 YFSETQ. This CDR3 comprises 15 residues.

This clone was seen just once. The chain recombines TRBV24-1 with TRBJ2-1; 10 nucleotides agree with TRBD1. Unmatched junction bases numbered 3, after V lost 3 bases and J lost 5 bases. This CDR3 region has 15 residues. The germline V gene has CDR1 KGHDR and CDR2 SFDVKD. The CDR3 nucleotides are TGTGCCACCAGTGATCCCGGACAGGGGGACAATGAGCAGTTCTTC. Encoded protein: CATSDPGQGDNEQFF.

The chain employs TRBV5-1 and TRBJ2-1; 11 bases align to TRBD1. Trimming removed 0 bases from V and 6 bases from J; junction bases left unmatched: 8. This CDR3 spans 17 amino acids. Germline CDR1 SGHRS, CDR2 YFSETQ. CDR3 sequence: CASSLAPDRGLSNEQFF. CDR3 sequence (DNA): TGCGCCAGCAGCTTGGCCCCGGACAGGGGGCTAAGCAATGAGCAGTTCTTC.

The rearrangement uses TRBV3-1 (or the pseudogene TRBV3-2) and TRBJ2-7, with 10 positions matching TRBD1. CDR3 length: 14 residues. The germline CDR1 and CDR2 sequences are LGHDT and YNNKEL (reference sequence). Trimming took 5 bases from V and 0 from J; bases not matched to a gene: 1. The CDR3 DNA reads as TGTGCCAGCAGCTGGGACAGGGGCTCCTACGAGCAGTACTTC. Protein product: CASSWDRGSYEQYF.

This clone appeared once. V gene TRBV21-1 combines with J gene TRBJ2-7; TRBD1, the D gene given by the table, was not confirmed from the DNA. TRBV21-1 is a pseudogene locus. The CDR3 is made up of 18 amino acids. CDR3 nucleotide sequence: TGTGCCAGTACCGCCAGCACCCGGGCAGGGGCAATACCCTACGAGCAGTACTTC. It codes for CASTASTRAGAIPYEQYF.

This clone was counted only a few times. The CDR3 region has the DNA TGTGCCAGCAGCAGCTTGACCGGAGGGGCACAAGATTCACCCCTCCACTTT. Translating gives CASSSLTGGAQDSPLHF. This rearrangement joins TRBV5-4 to TRBJ1-6; a weak D match, TRBD1 (5 bases). The CDR3 sequence is 17 residues long. V gave up 4 bases and J gave up 8 bases, with 22 bases separating them. In germline, CDR1 is SGHNT, CDR2 YYREEE (reference sequence).

For the CDR3, the DNA is TGTGCCAGCAGCAGGACTAGCGGGGGATCCTACAATGAGCAGTTCTTC. This encodes CASSRTSGGSYNEQFF. The chain recombines TRBV3-1 (or the pseudogene TRBV3-2) with TRBJ2-1; 13 nucleotides line up with TRBD2. With V trimmed by 5 bases and J by 1 base, 2 bases remained unmatched. From germline, CDR1 is LGHDT and CDR2 YNNKEL (reference sequence). The CDR3 covers 16 residues.

The chain links TRBV18 to TRBJ1-2; a weak D match, TRBD1 (6 bases). Trimming cost V 0 bases and J 2 bases, with 13 bases left between them. The CDR3 extends over 16 amino acids. CDR1 is KGHSH, CDR2 LQKENI, per germline. In DNA, the CDR3 is TGTGCCAGCTCACCACCGGGGAACAGGGCAAACTATGGCTACACCTTC. Translating it yields CASSPPGNRANYGYTF. The complete variable domain, with remaining parts taken from reference TRBV18 and TRBJ1-2, reads NAGVMQNPRHLVRRRGQEARLRCSPMKGHSHVYWYRQLPEEGLKFMVYLQKENIIDESGMPKERFSAEFPKEGPSILRIQQVVRGDSAAYFCASSPPGNRANYGYTFGSGTRLTVV.

The chain is built from TRBV7-9 and TRBJ2-1, with D perhaps matching TRBD2 (6 bases). The CDR3 is 14 residues long. V gave up 5 bases and J gave up 8 bases, with 16 bases separating them. Germline V gene data show CDR1 as SEHNR and CDR2 as FQNEAQ (reference sequence). The CDR3 loop is CASSPGSSVHEQFF. CDR3 sequence (DNA): TGTGCCAGCAGCCCCGGTTCTAGCGTCCATGAGCAGTTCTTC.

Of note for this clone: The junction and the germline gene differ at one end; a read error may be behind it. J is TRBJ2-5 and V is TRBV7-7; 10 nucleotides match TRBD2. Germline-derived CDR1 and CDR2 are SSHAT and FNYEAQ (reference sequence). The CDR3 covers 16 residues. The CDR3 loop is CASSLGSGGLQETQYF. The CDR3 nucleotides read TGTGCTAGCAGCTTAGGTAGCGGGGGGCTCCAAGAGACCCAGTACTTC.

This clone is a singleton in its sample. The CDR3 DNA follows: TGCGCCAGCAGCCCCCTTGGGTCAGGGTCGAACACTGAAGCTTTCTTT. This codes for CASSPLGSGSNTEAFF. The rearrangement links TRBV4-1 to TRBJ1-1; D perhaps matches TRBD1 (5 bases). CDR1 MGHRA and CDR2 YSYEKL come from the germline V gene. V lost 4 bases and J 1 base, leaving 16 bases between the germline ends. This CDR3 comprises 16 residues.

This clone was seen just once. This chain connects TRBV12-3 or TRBV12-4 to TRBJ2-2, with D perhaps TRBD1 (6 bases). Trimming took 5 bases from V and 7 from J, leaving 8 bases between them. The CDR3 consists of 12 residues. CDR3 in amino acids: CASSTGFGELFF. The CDR3 DNA reads as TGTGCCAGCAGTACAGGGTTCGGGGAGCTGTTTTTT.

This clone was picked up a small number of times. V and J are TRBV19 and TRBJ1-6, with a weak D call TRBD1 (5 bases). With 5 bases removed from V and 7 bases from J, the gap between germline ends came to 12 bases. The CDR3 extends over 14 amino acids. Per germline, CDR1 LNHDA and CDR2 SQIVND (reference sequence). CDR3 in DNA: TGTGCCAGTAGTTGGCGTCAGGGAAATTCACCCCTCCACTTT. As protein: CASSWRQGNSPLHF.

This chain connects TRBV7-9 to TRBJ2-2; unclear D gene. V shed 5 bases and J shed 4 bases, with 11 bases lying between them. The CDR3 is 14 amino acids. Germline CDR1 reads SEHNR; CDR2 reads FQNEAQ (reference sequence). The CDR3 DNA reads as TGTGCCAGCAGCCGACAAACCGGCACCGGGGAGCTGTTTTTT. Protein product: CASSRQTGTGELFF.

The chain has TRBV11-3 and TRBJ2-2; D may be TRBD2 (5 bases). This CDR3 has 15 residues. Germline V gives CDR1 SGHNT, CDR2 YENEEA. Trimming removed 2 bases from V and 5 bases from J, with 12 bases in between. This CDR3 is CASSLSGRETGELFF. CDR3 DNA sequence: TGTGCCAGCAGCTTAAGTGGAAGGGAGACCGGGGAGCTGTTTTTT.

V gene TRBV5-1 combines with J gene TRBJ2-7; the match to TRBD1 covers 8 bases. The length of the CDR3 is 15 residues. CDR1 is SGHRS, CDR2 YFSETQ, per germline. V shed 0 bases, J shed 2 bases, and the junction held 4 bases outside the gene matches. CDR3 protein: CASSLEPGQAYEQYF. In DNA form, the CDR3 reads TGCGCCAGCAGCTTGGAACCGGGACAGGCCTACGAGCAGTACTTC.